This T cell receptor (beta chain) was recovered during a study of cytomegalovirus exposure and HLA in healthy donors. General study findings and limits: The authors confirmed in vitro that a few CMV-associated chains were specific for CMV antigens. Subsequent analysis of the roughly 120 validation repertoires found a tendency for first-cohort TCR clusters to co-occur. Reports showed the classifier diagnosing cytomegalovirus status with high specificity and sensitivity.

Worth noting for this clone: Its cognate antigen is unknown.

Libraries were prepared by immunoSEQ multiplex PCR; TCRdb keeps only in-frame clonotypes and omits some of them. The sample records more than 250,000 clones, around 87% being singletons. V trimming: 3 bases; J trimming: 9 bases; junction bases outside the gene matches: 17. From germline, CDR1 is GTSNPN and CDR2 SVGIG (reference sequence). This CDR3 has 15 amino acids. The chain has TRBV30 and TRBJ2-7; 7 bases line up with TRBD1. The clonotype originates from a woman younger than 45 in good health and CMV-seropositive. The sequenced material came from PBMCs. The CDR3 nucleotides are TGTGCCTGGAGACCGACGGGACAGTATTATTCTTGGCAGTACTTC. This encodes CAWRPTGQYYSWQYF.